Listed here are 22 T cell receptor beta chains from one sample, sequenced in a study of human T cells and chemical hapten exposure. Time point defined: patch test 2, 6 weeks after DPC sensitization. As for treatment: therapeutic diphenylcyclopropenone sensitization with weekly scalp DPC. TCRdb re-called the RACE reads through MiXCR, storing one row per CDR3 protein. The sample has over 100,000 distinct CDR3 sequences; about a tenth are singletons. Material: whole blood, obtained in connection with sensitization to the hapten diphenylcyclopropenone (DPC). All receptors derive from a woman between 35 and 50 years old with alopecia areata. Some clones in this sample may be carry-over from other donors' samples.

The table lists this clonotype with a count of one. This rearrangement joins TRBV9 to TRBJ2-1; 9 positions agree with TRBD2. The germline V gene encodes CDR1 SGDLS and CDR2 YYNGEE. The CDR3 runs 16 residues. The V and J ends lost 6 bases and 4 bases, in that order; junction bases with no gene match: 11. The CDR3 spells CASTGRIAGAYNEQFF. In DNA, the CDR3 is TGTGCCAGCACTGGGAGGATAGCGGGGGCGTACAATGAGCAGTTCTTC.

This clonotype was counted at least ten times. The chain couples TRBV20-1 to TRBJ2-1; 10 nucleotides match TRBD2. From germline, CDR1 is DFQATT and CDR2 SNEGSKA (reference sequence). After removal of 2 bases from V and 8 bases from J, the junction contained 12 bases not matched to a gene. The CDR3 spans 16 residues. This CDR3 reads CSARPGSGGAPDEQFF. CDR3 nucleotide sequence: TGCAGTGCTAGACCTGGGAGCGGGGGGGCCCCCGATGAGCAGTTCTTC.

This clonotype showed up just a few times. The chain joins TRBV7-2 to TRBJ2-6; a possible D gene is TRBD2 (7 bases). This CDR3 has 19 amino acids. V lost 4 bases and J 0 bases, leaving 19 bases between the germline ends. The germline gives CDR1 SGHTA, CDR2 FQGNSA. The CDR3 region is CASSSPSRGGSSGANVLTF. CDR3 bases: TGTGCCAGCAGCTCCCCCTCTAGGGGGGGCTCCTCTGGGGCCAACGTCCTGACTTTC.

This clonotype came up a few times. V usage is TRBV5-5 and J usage is TRBJ2-1, with a tentative D call TRBD2 (5 bases). Per the germline V gene, CDR1 is SGHKS and CDR2 is YYEKEE (reference sequence). The CDR3 has 14 residues. Trimming pared 2 bases from V and 5 bases from J, leaving 11 bases between. The chain's CDR3 is CASSFSGIHNEQFF. Here the CDR3 DNA reads TGTGCCAGCAGCTTTTCCGGGATCCACAATGAGCAGTTCTTC. Using reference TRBV5-5 and TRBJ2-1 for the parts outside the CDR3, the full variable domain is DAGVTQSPTHLIKTRGQQVTLRCSPISGHKSVSWYQQVLGQGPQFIFQYYEKEERGRGNFPDRFSARQFPNYSSELNVNALLLGDSALYLCASSFSGIHNEQFFGPGTRLTVL.

This clonotype was seen many times. This chain links TRBV24-1 with TRBJ2-5; tentative D call: TRBD2 (5 bases). The CDR3 runs to 15 residues. Trimming took off 3 bases at V and 2 bases at J, with 12 bases between the two ends. The V gene's germline CDR1 is KGHDR and CDR2 SFDVKD. The CDR3 protein is CATSDKLGSQETQYF. The CDR3 nucleotides are TGTGCCACCAGTGATAAATTAGGGAGTCAAGAGACCCAGTACTTC.

The chain links TRBV6-5 to TRBJ2-6; D remains unclear. V lost 4 bases and J 2 bases, leaving 9 bases between the germline ends. CDR1 and CDR2 from the germline V gene are MNHEY and SVGAGI. The CDR3 consists of 15 residues. DNA of the CDR3: TGTGCCAGCAGTTCTCCCAGCGCTGGGGCCAACGTCCTGACTTTC. Translating it yields CASSSPSAGANVLTF.

There are many counts of this clonotype. CDR3 residues: CASSLSRLGPSYGYTF. CDR3 sequence (DNA): TGTGCCAGCAGTTTGAGCCGACTGGGCCCTAGTTATGGCTACACCTTC. This sequence joins TRBV12-3 or TRBV12-4 and TRBJ1-2; D is uncertain. Between the trimmed V and J ends, which lost 3 bases and 5 bases, there was a span of 19 bases. The CDR3 totals 16 residues.

This clonotype was found many times. This chain links TRBV7-2 with TRBJ2-5, with TRBD2 matching over 9 bases. The CDR3 has 15 residues. V lost 5 bases to trimming and J lost 4 bases; unmatched junction nucleotides: 8. CDR1 is SGHTA and CDR2 is FQGNSA in the germline V gene. The CDR3 loop reads CASSPTPTSGETQYF. In DNA form, the CDR3 reads TGTGCCAGCAGCCCTACCCCGACTAGCGGAGAGACCCAGTACTTC.

As concerns this clonotype: A clone one base away is much larger, so this may be a read error. The V gene is TRBV5-4, the J gene TRBJ2-7; 16 bases agree with TRBD2. Germline V gives CDR1 SGHNT, CDR2 YYREEE (reference sequence). This CDR3 contains 15 residues. CDR3 sequence (DNA): TGTGCCGGCAGCTCGGGACTAGCGGGGGGGCTTGAGCAGTACTTC. This codes for CAGSSGLAGGLEQYF.

The chain joins TRBV9 to TRBJ2-5, with a tentative D call TRBD2 (5 bases). CDR3 length: 15 amino acids. Deletions cut 4 bases from V and 2 bases from J, with 15 bases between. Germline assignment: CDR1 SGDLS and CDR2 YYNGEE. Here the CDR3 reads CASSPPGLEQETQYF. For the CDR3, the DNA is TGTGCCAGCAGCCCCCCAGGACTGGAACAAGAGACCCAGTACTTC. Using reference TRBV9 and TRBJ2-5 for the parts outside the CDR3, the full variable domain is DSGVTQTPKHLITATGQRVTLRCSPRSGDLSVYWYQQSLDQGLQFLIQYYNGEERAKGNILERFSAQQFPDLHSELNLSSLELGDSALYFCASSPPGLEQETQYFGPGTRLLVL.

This clonotype was seen at least ten times. This rearrangement joins TRBV7-9 to TRBJ1-4; D ambiguous. The CDR3 totals 12 residues. Per germline, CDR1 SEHNR and CDR2 FQNEAQ (reference sequence). Trimming took off 4 bases at V and 8 bases at J, with 8 bases between the two ends. CDR3: CASSSYLEKLFF. The CDR3 nucleotides read TGTGCCAGCAGCTCCTACCTCGAAAAACTGTTTTTT.

This clonotype has a count of ten or more. The rearrangement links TRBV19 to TRBJ2-4; unclear D gene. From germline, CDR1 is LNHDA and CDR2 SQIVND (reference sequence). With 6 bases removed from V and 9 bases from J, the gap between germline ends came to 15 bases. This CDR3 has 13 amino acids. Here the CDR3 DNA reads TGTGCCAGTAGCGAGCACCCCCGCGGCATTCAGTACTTC. It is translated as CASSEHPRGIQYF. The whole variable domain, remainder taken from reference TRBV19 and TRBJ2-4, is DGGITQSPKYLFRKEGQNVTLSCEQNLNHDAMYWYRQDPGQGLRLIYYSQIVNDFQKGDIAEGYSVSREKKESFPLTVTSAQKNPTAFYLCASSEHPRGIQYFGAGTRLSVL.

This clonotype is classed as medium-sized (0.01 to 0.1%). The gene calls are TRBV4-1 and TRBJ2-3; D is possibly TRBD1 (5 bases). Germline loops: CDR1 MGHRA, CDR2 YSYEKL. This CDR3 region has 14 residues. V dropped 3 bases and J dropped 1 base, with 8 bases sitting between them. In DNA, the CDR3 is TGCGCCAGCAGCCAGGGGCGACGCACAGATACGCAGTATTTT. It encodes CASSQGRRTDTQYF.

This clonotype was picked up many times. V gene TRBV12-3 or TRBV12-4 combines with J gene TRBJ2-5; D is unresolved. This CDR3 contains 12 residues. Trimming cost V 6 bases and J 4 bases, with 9 bases left between them. The CDR3: CASRAGGETQYF. For the CDR3, the DNA is TGTGCCAGCAGGGCAGGTGGAGAGACCCAGTACTTC.

This clonotype was picked up many times. The final CDR3 position lacks the conserved phenylalanine or tryptophan, pointing to a likely read error. The limits of the CDR3 on the DNA are not certain, so only TCRdb's listed CDR3 is given. This rearrangement joins TRBV2 to TRBJ2-7; no DNA check was done on the table's D call, TRBD1. The CDR3 spans 13 amino acids, including both terminal residues. CDR1 is SNHLY, CDR2 FYNNEI, per germline. The CDR3 sequence is CASSEESGTVTLY.

This clonotype came up a few times. V gene TRBV28 combines with J gene TRBJ2-7, with TRBD1 as a possible D gene (6 bases). Between the trimmed V and J ends, which lost 7 bases and 6 bases, there was a span of 16 bases. CDR3 size: 13 residues. Germline-derived CDR1 and CDR2 are MDHEN and SYDVKM. The CDR3 region is CASTTPSGAEQYF. The CDR3 DNA reads as TGTGCCAGCACCACCCCCTCAGGGGCCGAGCAGTACTTC. The entire variable domain, with the rest obtained from reference TRBV28 and TRBJ2-7, is as follows: DVKVTQSSRYLVKRTGEKVFLECVQDMDHENMFWYRQDPGLGLRLIYFSYDVKMKEKGDIPEGYSVSREKKERFSLILESASTNQTSMYLCASTTPSGAEQYFGPGTRLTVT.

This clonotype was seen repeatedly, ten times or more. The rearrangement uses TRBV11-2 and TRBJ2-3; possible D gene TRBD2, 6 bases. The CDR3 has 15 residues. V was trimmed by 8 bases and J by 4 bases, leaving 19 bases between them. CDR1 and CDR2 (germline): SGHAT, FQNNGV. The DNA of the CDR3 is TGTGCCAGCCGGAGGGCAGGTGGGAGGTCAGATACGCAGTATTTT. This sequence encodes CASRRAGGRSDTQYF.

The table lists this clonotype with a few counts. The V gene is TRBV29-1, the J gene TRBJ1-6; the D is unclear. Germline-derived CDR1 and CDR2 are SQVTM and ANQGSEA. Trimming took 7 bases from V and 0 from J, leaving 7 bases between them. CDR3 length equals 13 residues. This CDR3 reads CSAGSSYNSPLHF. CDR3 in DNA: TGCAGCGCCGGGAGCTCCTATAATTCACCCCTCCACTTT.

The chain is built from TRBV25-1 and TRBJ2-7, with D uncertain. The V and J ends lost 2 bases and 0 bases respectively, with 8 bases between them. CDR1 is MGHDK and CDR2 is SYGVNS in the germline V gene. The CDR3 loop spans 14 amino acids. The DNA for the CDR3 is TGTGCCAGCAGTGAAGCCGGCTACTCCTACGAGCAGTACTTC. Protein: CASSEAGYSYEQYF.

This clonotype was counted only a few times. This chain connects TRBV10-3 to TRBJ2-4, with 8 nucleotides matching TRBD1. Germline V lookup: CDR1 ENHRY, CDR2 SYGVKD. The CDR3 is made up of 14 amino acids. The ends lost 11 bases at V and 7 bases at J; junction bases unmatched: 13. CDR3 bases: TGTGCCTCCAGGGGGCAGGGGGCGGAGAACATTCAGTACTTC. Residues: CASRGQGAENIQYF.

This clonotype was observed many times. This sequence joins TRBV27 and TRBJ1-6; TRBD1 matches 7 bases. The CDR3 runs to 18 residues. Germline V gives CDR1 MNHEY, CDR2 SMNVEV (reference sequence). The V gene end was trimmed by 6 bases and the J gene end by 2 bases; junction bases not matched to a gene: 13. CDR3 nucleotides: TGTGCCAGCAGGGTGACAGGGACGCTTAGCACCTATAATTCACCCCTCCACTTT. Translated: CASRVTGTLSTYNSPLHF.

The CDR3 DNA reads as TGTGCCAGCAGTTCCTCTACCGTGAACACTGAAGCTTTCTTT. It translates to CASSSSTVNTEAFF. The rearrangement joins TRBV27 to TRBJ1-1; D is unresolved. The CDR3 length is 14 residues. V was shortened by 4 bases and J by 0 bases, with 9 bases between the two germline ends. CDR1 is MNHEY, CDR2 SMNVEV, per germline (reference sequence).